This entry lists 4 T cell receptor beta chains sequenced from one sample in a study of CD8 T cells in Susac syndrome. The RNA, about 0.45 to 1 ug, was put through reverse transcription using random hexamers. MiXCR, applied by TCRdb to the immunoSEQ multiplex PCR reads, yields one record per CDR3 protein. The profile shows around 200,000 distinct CDR3 sequences, over 90% of them singletons. The sample taken for sequencing was CD4+ T cells from PBMCs. Receptors were obtained from a human donor with multiple sclerosis.

The rearrangement uses TRBV15 and TRBJ1-5; D perhaps matches TRBD1 (6 bases). CDR1 and CDR2 (germline): LNHNV, YYDKDF (reference sequence). The CDR3 is 16 residues long. Trimming removed 1 base at V and 3 bases at J, with 13 bases between. The CDR3, as DNA: TGTGCCACCAGCAGAGCCCCCCCAGGGGTCAATCAGCCCCAGCATTTT. Its translation: CATSRAPPGVNQPQHF.

This clonotype appeared once. The chain carries TRBV19 and TRBJ2-3; 14 bases fit TRBD2. The CDR3 loop spans 15 amino acids. Germline CDR1 reads LNHDA; CDR2 reads SQIVND (reference sequence). V lost 10 bases, J lost 3 bases, and 6 bases stayed unmatched. The CDR3 loop is CATSGTSGGTDTQYF. The CDR3 DNA reads TGTGCCACCTCCGGGACTAGCGGGGGTACAGATACGCAGTATTTT.

The chain uses TRBV7-2 and TRBJ2-3, with a possible D match to TRBD1 (6 bases). The germline V and J ends were trimmed by 2 bases and 2 bases, with 17 bases remaining between them. CDR1 and CDR2 from the germline V gene are SGHTA and FQGNSA. This CDR3 comprises 17 residues. This CDR3 is CASSLRRTAGATDTQYF. The CDR3 DNA is TGTGCCAGCAGCTTAAGGCGGACTGCAGGGGCCACAGATACGCAGTATTTT.

V usage is TRBV5-4 and J usage is TRBJ1-3, with unresolved D. The V gene lost 4 bases and the J gene lost 0 bases, with 14 bases spanning the gap. The germline CDR1 and CDR2 sequences are SGHNT and YYREEE (reference sequence). The CDR3 totals 16 residues. The CDR3 DNA reads TGTGCCAGCAGCCCCAGAGGGAGCGACTCTGGAAACACCATATATTTT. Amino acids: CASSPRGSDSGNTIYF. The variable domain in full, completed from reference TRBV5-4 and TRBJ1-3, reads ETGVTQSPTHLIKTRGQQVTLRCSSQSGHNTVSWYQQALGQGPQFIFQYYREEENGRGNFPPRFSGLQFPNYSSELNVNALELDDSALYLCASSPRGSDSGNTIYFGEGSWLTVV.